One sample yielded the 3 T cell receptor beta chains listed below, sequenced in a study of blood T cell repertoires in COVID-19. Sequencing used immunoSEQ multiplex PCR; TCRdb keeps in-frame clones, though not all of them. The sample records 200,000 to 250,000 clones, around 89% being singletons. Sequenced: peripheral blood. The receptors were sampled from a man in his 70s with acute or convalescent COVID-19.

J is TRBJ1-4 and V is TRBV28; D gene ambiguous. V was pared by 6 bases and J by 8 bases, with 19 bases between. The CDR3 covers 15 residues. Per the germline V gene, CDR1 is MDHEN and CDR2 is SYDVKM. This CDR3 is CASRRTGRGGEKLFF. As DNA, the CDR3 is TGTGCCAGCAGGCGTACCGGGAGAGGAGGAGAAAAACTGTTTTTT.

J is TRBJ2-7 and V is TRBV3-1 (or the pseudogene TRBV3-2); D is possibly TRBD2 (6 bases). The V gene's germline CDR1 is LGHDT and CDR2 YNNKEL (reference sequence). The V end was cut by 2 bases, the J end by 6 bases, with 14 bases between. The CDR3 has 14 residues. The CDR3 spells CASSQPGPGGEQYF. DNA of the CDR3: TGTGCCAGCAGCCAACCCGGACCCGGGGGCGAGCAGTACTTC.

The CDR3 DNA follows: TGCGCCAGCAGCTTGAGTCATGCTATATCTGCCGGGGAGCTGTTTTTT. Its protein product is CASSLSHAISAGELFF. The chain carries TRBV5-1 and TRBJ2-2; D gene uncertain. The CDR3 contains 16 residues. Germline CDR1 is SGHRS and CDR2 is YFSETQ. V lost 1 base and J 6 bases, leaving 16 bases between the germline ends.